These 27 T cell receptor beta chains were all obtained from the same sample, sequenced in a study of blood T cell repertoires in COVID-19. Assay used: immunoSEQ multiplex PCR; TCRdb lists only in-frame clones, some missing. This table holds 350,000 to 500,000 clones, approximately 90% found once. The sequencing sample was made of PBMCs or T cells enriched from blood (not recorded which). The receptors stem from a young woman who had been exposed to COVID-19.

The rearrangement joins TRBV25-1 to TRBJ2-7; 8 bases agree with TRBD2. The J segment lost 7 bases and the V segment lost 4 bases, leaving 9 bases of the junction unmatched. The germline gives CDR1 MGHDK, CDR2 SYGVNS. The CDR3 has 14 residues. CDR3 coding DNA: TGTGCCAGCAGTGGGTCCGGGGGGGCTCGGGAGCAGTACTTC. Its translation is CASSGSGGAREQYF.

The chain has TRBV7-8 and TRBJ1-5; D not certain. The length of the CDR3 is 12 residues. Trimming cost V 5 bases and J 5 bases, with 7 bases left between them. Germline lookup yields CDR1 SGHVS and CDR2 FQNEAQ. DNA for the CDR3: TGTGCCAGCAGCCTCAATGATCAGCCCCAGCATTTT. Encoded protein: CASSLNDQPQHF.

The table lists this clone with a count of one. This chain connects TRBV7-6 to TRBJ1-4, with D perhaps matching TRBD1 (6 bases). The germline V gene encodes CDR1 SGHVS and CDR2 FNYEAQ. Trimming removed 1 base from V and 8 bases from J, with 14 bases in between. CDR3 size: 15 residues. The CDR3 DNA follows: TGTGCCAGCAGCTTAGAACCCGCGAGGGGGGAAAAACTGTTTTTT. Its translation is CASSLEPARGEKLFF.

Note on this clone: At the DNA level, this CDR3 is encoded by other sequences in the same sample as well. The chain's CDR3 is CSAPSYNEQFF. The CDR3 coding sequence is TGCAGTGCTCCTAGCTACAATGAGCAGTTCTTC. The rearrangement joins TRBV20-1 to TRBJ2-1, with unresolved D. Germline CDR1 and CDR2: DFQATT and SNEGSKA (reference sequence). V lost 5 bases and J lost 3, with 5 bases in between. The CDR3 spans 11 residues.

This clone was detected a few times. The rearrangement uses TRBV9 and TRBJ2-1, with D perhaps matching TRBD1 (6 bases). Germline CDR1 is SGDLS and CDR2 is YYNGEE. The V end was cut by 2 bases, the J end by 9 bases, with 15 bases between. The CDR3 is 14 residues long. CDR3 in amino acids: CASSVGTQASEQFF. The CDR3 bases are TGTGCCAGCAGCGTCGGGACACAGGCTTCTGAGCAGTTCTTC.

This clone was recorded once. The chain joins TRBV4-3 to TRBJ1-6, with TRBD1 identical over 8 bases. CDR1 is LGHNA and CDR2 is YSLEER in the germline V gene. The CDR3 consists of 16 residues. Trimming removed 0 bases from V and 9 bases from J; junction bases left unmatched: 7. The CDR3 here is CASSQEAQGAGSPLHF. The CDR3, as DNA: TGCGCCAGCAGCCAAGAAGCCCAGGGGGCTGGTTCACCCCTCCACTTT.

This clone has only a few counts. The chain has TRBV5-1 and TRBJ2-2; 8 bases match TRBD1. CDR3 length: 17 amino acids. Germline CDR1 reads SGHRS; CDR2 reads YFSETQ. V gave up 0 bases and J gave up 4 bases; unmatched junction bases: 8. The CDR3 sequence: CASSLDPGQGTTGELFF. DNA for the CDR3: TGCGCCAGCAGCTTGGATCCCGGACAGGGAACCACCGGGGAGCTGTTTTTT.

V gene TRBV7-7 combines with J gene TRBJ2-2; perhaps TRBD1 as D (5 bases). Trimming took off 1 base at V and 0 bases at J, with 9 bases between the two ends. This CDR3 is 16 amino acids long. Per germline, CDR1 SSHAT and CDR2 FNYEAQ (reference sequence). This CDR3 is CASSLGQGSNTGELFF. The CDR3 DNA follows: TGTGCCAGCAGCTTAGGGCAGGGATCGAACACCGGGGAGCTGTTTTTT.

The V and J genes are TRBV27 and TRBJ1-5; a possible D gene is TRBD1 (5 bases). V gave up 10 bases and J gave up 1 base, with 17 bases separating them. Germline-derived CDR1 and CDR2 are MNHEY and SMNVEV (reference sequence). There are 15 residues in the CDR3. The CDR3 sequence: CATRREDTSNQPQHF. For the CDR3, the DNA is TGTGCCACCAGGAGGGAGGACACAAGCAATCAGCCCCAGCATTTT.

The CDR3 region is CASSQGLRGEWTEAFF. The CDR3 nucleotides read TGCGCCAGCAGCCAAGGGTTGCGGGGGGAATGGACTGAAGCTTTCTTT. The chain couples TRBV4-3 to TRBJ1-1; possibly TRBD1 for D (5 bases). CDR3 length equals 16 residues. V lost 1 base and J 5 bases, leaving 17 bases between the germline ends. Per the germline V gene, CDR1 is LGHNA and CDR2 is YSLEER.

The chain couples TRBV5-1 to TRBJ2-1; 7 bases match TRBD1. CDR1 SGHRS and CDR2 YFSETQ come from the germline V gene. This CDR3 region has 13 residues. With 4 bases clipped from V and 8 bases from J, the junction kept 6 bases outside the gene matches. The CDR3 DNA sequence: TGCGCCAGCAGCCCTCGACAGGGCTATGAGCAGTTCTTC. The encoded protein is CASSPRQGYEQFF.

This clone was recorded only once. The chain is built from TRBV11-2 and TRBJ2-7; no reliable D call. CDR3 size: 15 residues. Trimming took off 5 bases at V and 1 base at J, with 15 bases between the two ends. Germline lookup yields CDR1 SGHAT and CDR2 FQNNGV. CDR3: CASSAAGSGSYEQYF. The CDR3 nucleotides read TGTGCCAGCAGCGCGGCCGGGTCCGGATCCTACGAGCAGTACTTC.

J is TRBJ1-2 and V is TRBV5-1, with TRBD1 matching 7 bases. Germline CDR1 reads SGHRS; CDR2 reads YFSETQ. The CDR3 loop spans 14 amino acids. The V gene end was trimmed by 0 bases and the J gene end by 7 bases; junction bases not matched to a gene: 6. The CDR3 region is CASSLAIQGVGYTF. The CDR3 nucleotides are TGCGCCAGCAGCTTGGCTATCCAGGGGGTTGGCTACACCTTC. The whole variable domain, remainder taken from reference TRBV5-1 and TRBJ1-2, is KAGVTQTPRYLIKTRGQQVTLSCSPISGHRSVSWYQQTPGQGLQFLFEYFSETQRNKGNFPGRFSGRQFSNSRSEMNVSTLELGDSALYLCASSLAIQGVGYTFGSGTRLTVV.

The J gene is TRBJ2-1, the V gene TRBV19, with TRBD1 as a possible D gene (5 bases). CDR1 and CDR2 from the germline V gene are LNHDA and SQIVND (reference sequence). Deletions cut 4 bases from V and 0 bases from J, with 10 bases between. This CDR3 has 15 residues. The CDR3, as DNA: TGTGCCAGTAGTACAGGACAAAGCTCCTACAATGAGCAGTTCTTC. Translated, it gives CASSTGQSSYNEQFF.

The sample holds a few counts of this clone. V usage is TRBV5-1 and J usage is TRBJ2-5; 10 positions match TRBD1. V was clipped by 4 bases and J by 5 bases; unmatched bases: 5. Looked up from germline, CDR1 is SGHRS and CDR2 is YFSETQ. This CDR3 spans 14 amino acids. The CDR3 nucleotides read TGCGCCAGCAGCGTGACAGGGGGCTTGGAGACCCAGTACTTC. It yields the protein CASSVTGGLETQYF.

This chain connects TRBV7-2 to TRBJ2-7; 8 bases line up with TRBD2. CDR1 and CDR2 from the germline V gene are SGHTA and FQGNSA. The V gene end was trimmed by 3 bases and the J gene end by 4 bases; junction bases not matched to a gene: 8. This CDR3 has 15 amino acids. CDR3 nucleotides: TGTGCCAGCAGCTTTGAATGGCGGGGGGTATACGAGCAGTACTTC. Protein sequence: CASSFEWRGVYEQYF.

The CDR3 region is CASSDTGLEYF. The CDR3 DNA is TGTGCCAGCAGCGATACAGGGCTAGAATACTTC. V usage is TRBV5-6 and J usage is TRBJ2-7, with D possibly being TRBD1 (6 bases). CDR3 length: 11 amino acids. CDR1 is SGHDT and CDR2 is YYEEEE in the germline V gene. The V end was cut by 4 bases, the J end by 13 bases, with 15 bases between.

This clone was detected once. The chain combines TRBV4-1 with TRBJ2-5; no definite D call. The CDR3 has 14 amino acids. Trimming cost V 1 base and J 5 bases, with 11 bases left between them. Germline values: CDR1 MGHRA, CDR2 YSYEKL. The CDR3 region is CASSQVGGWETQYF. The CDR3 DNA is TGCGCCAGCAGCCAAGTAGGCGGCTGGGAGACCCAGTACTTC.

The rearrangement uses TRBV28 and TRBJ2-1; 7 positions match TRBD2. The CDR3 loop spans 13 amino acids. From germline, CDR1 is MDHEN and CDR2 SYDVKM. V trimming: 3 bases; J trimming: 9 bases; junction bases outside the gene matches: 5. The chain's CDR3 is CASSLVREGEQFF. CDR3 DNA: TGTGCCAGCAGTTTGGTCAGGGAGGGTGAGCAGTTCTTC. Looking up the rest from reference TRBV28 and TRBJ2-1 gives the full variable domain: DVKVTQSSRYLVKRTGEKVFLECVQDMDHENMFWYRQDPGLGLRLIYFSYDVKMKEKGDIPEGYSVSREKKERFSLILESASTNQTSMYLCASSLVREGEQFFGPGTRLTVL.

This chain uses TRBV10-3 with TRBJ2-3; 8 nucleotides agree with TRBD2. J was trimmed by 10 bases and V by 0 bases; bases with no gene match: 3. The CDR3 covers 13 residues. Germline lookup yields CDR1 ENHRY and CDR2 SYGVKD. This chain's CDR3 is CAISESPGGAQYF. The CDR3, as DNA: TGTGCCATCAGTGAGTCGCCGGGGGGGGCGCAGTATTTT.

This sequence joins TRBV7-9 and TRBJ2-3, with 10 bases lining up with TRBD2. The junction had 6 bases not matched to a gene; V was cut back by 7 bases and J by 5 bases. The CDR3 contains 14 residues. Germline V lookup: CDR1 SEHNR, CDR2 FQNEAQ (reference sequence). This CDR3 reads CASIKASGRDTQYF. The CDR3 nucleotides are TGTGCCAGCATCAAAGCTAGCGGGAGAGATACGCAGTATTTT.

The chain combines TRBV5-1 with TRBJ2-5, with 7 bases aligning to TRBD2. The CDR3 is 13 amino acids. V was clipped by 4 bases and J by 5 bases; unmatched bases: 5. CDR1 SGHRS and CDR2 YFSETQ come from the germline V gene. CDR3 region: CASSKLGGETQYF. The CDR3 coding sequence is TGCGCCAGCAGCAAGCTGGGGGGGGAGACCCAGTACTTC.

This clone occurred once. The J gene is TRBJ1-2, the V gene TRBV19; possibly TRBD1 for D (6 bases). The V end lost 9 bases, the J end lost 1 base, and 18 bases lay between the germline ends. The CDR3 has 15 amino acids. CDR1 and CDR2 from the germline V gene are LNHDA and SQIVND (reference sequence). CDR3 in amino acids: CASRPGQGLNYGYTF. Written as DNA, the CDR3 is TGTGCCAGCCGTCCGGGACAAGGACTTAACTATGGCTACACCTTC.

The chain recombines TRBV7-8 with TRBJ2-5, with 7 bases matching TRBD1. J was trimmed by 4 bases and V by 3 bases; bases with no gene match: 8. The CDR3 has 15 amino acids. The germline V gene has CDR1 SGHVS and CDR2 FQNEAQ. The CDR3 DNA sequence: TGTGCCAGCAGCTTTCAGAACAGGGGCACAGAGACCCAGTACTTC. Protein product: CASSFQNRGTETQYF.

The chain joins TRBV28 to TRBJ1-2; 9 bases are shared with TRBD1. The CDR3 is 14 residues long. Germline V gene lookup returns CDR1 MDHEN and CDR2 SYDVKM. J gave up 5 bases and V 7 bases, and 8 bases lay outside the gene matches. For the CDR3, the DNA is TGTGCCAGCATTCCCGGCGGGACAGGGTATGGCTACACCTTC. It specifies CASIPGGTGYGYTF.

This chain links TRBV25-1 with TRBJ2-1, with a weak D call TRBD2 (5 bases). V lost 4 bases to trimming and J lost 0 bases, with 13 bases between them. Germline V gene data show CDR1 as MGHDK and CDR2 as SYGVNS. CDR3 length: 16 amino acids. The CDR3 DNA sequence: TGTGCCAGCAGTGGACAAGCGGAAACCTCCTACAATGAGCAGTTCTTC. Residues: CASSGQAETSYNEQFF.

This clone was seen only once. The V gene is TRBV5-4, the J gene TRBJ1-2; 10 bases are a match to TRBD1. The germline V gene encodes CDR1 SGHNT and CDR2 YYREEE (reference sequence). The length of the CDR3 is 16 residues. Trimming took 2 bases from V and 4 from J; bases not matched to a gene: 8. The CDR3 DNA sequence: TGTGCCAGCAGCTTATCGACGACAGGGGGCATCTATGGCTACACCTTC. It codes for CASSLSTTGGIYGYTF.